Included here is one T cell receptor (beta chain) sequence, with context. TCRdb's table, derived via immunoSEQ multiplex PCR, lists solely in-frame clones and lacks some. The table records about 340,000 clones, approximately 90% of them present only once. This sample is part of a study of blood T cell repertoires in COVID-19. V lost 1 base and J 0 bases, leaving 16 bases between the germline ends. Germline V lookup: CDR1 SGHTA, CDR2 FQGNSA. This CDR3 region has 18 residues. This sequence originates from a woman aged 18-35 years who had recovered from COVID-19. The sequenced sample consisted of peripheral blood. This chain connects TRBV7-2 to TRBJ2-1; TRBD2 is a possible D gene (6 bases). The CDR3 DNA reads TGTGCCAGCAGCTTAGGCTCGGGAGCCCCCCACTCCTACAATGAGCAGTTCTTC. It translates to CASSLGSGAPHSYNEQFF.